Listed below are T cell receptor beta chains from one sample, sequenced in a study of cytomegalovirus exposure and HLA in healthy donors. Measured with immunoSEQ multiplex PCR; TCRdb has only the in-frame clones, and not every one. The sample shows 99,000 or so clones, approximately 81% of them seen only once. The sequenced material came from PBMCs. The receptors originated from a man in his thirties or forties in good health and CMV-seronegative. The CDR3 runs from the conserved cysteine through the conserved F or W. The D gene is left open where the match is weak. Size tells how often a clone was seen (once, few, many) or the class of an expanded clone, and some rows leave it out.

>TRBD1|TRBV7-2|TRBJ1-6|-
TGTGCCAGCAGCGGGGACAGTAGTAATTCACCCCTCCACTTT
CASSGDSSNSPLHF
>TRBD1|TRBV9|TRBJ1-4|-
TGTGCCAGCAGCGTAGCCTGGACAGGGGAAAAACTGTTTTTT
CASSVAWTGEKLFF
>TRBD2|TRBV6-4|TRBJ2-3|few
TGTGCCAGCAGTGGCGCGGCGGGGGGGAGCACAGATACGCAGTATTTT
CASSGAAGGSTDTQYF
>-|TRBV30|TRBJ2-1|-
TGTGCCTGGAGTCCGGGGAGCTCCTACAATGAGCAGTTCTTC
CAWSPGSSYNEQFF
>-|TRBV6-5|TRBJ1-6|few
TGTGCCAGCAGTTACCTACAGGGAAATTCACCCCTCCACTTT
CASSYLQGNSPLHF
>TRBD2|TRBV2|TRBJ2-3|-
TGTGCCAGCCTAGCGGGGGGGACCACAGATACGCAGTATTTT
CASLAGGTTDTQYF
>TRBD1|TRBV18|TRBJ2-5|-
TGTGCCAGCTCACCGATGACAGGGGACCAAGAGACCCAGTACTTC
CASSPMTGDQETQYF
>-|TRBV30|TRBJ2-7|-
TGTGCCTGGAGTATAGGGGCAGGTGGGTACGAGCAGTACTTC
CAWSIGAGGYEQYF
>TRBD2|TRBV6-1|TRBJ2-2|-
TGTGCCAGCAGTGGACTAGCGGGGGACACCGGGGAGCTGTTTTTT
CASSGLAGDTGELFF
>TRBD2|TRBV9|TRBJ2-5|-
TGTGCCAGCAGCGTGGTTGCTAGCGGGAGGTGGCAAGAGACCCAGTACTTC
CASSVVASGRWQETQYF
>-|TRBV9|TRBJ2-1|-
TGTGCCAGCAGAATAGCGGAGGAATACAATGAGCAGTTCTTC
CASRIAEEYNEQFF
>TRBD2|TRBV6-1|TRBJ2-5|-
TGTGCCAGCAGTGAACTAGCGGGGGGGCAAGAGACCCAGTACTTC
CASSELAGGQETQYF
>-|TRBV5-1|TRBJ2-1|-
TGCGCCAGCAGCTCGGCGGGTGAGCAGTTCTTC
CASSSAGEQFF
>TRBD1|TRBV28|TRBJ1-4|-
TGTGCCAGCAGACCTACAGGGGCTGCAACTAATGAAAAACTGTTTTTT
CASRPTGAATNEKLFF
>TRBD1|TRBV10-1|TRBJ1-2|once
TGCGCCAGCAGTGAGTCCCCGGACAGGATTGAGGGCTACACCTTC
CASSESPDRIEGYTF
>TRBD1|TRBV7-9|TRBJ2-3|few
TGTGCCAGCAGCTCGACAGGGTCAGATACGCAGTATTTT
CASSSTGSDTQYF
>-|TRBV5-1|TRBJ2-3|-
TGCGCCAGCAGCCAGAGGACAGGCACAGATACGCAGTATTTT
CASSQRTGTDTQYF
>TRBD2|TRBV4-1|TRBJ2-7|-
TGCGCCAGCAGCCAGCCGACTAGCGGAACCTACGAGCAGTACTTC
CASSQPTSGTYEQYF
>-|TRBV30|TRBJ2-3|-
TGTGCCTGGAGCCTTCGTACAGATACGCAGTATTTT
CAWSLRTDTQYF
>-|TRBV28|TRBJ1-2|-
TGTGCCAGCAGTCCGCTCCGGGTGCCCATAAACTATGGCTACACCTTC
CASSPLRVPINYGYTF
>TRBD1|TRBV19|TRBJ2-5|-
TGTGCCAGTTCCTCCGGGACAGGCCAAGAGACCCAGTACTTC
CASSSGTGQETQYF
>TRBD2|TRBV11-2|TRBJ2-7|-
TGTGCCAGCAGCTTAAATTCCGGGACTAGCTCTTACGAGCAGTACTTC
CASSLNSGTSSYEQYF
>TRBD1|TRBV7-2|TRBJ2-7|-
TGTGCCAGCAGCTTAGGGACAGGTATATTTGAGCAGTACTTC
CASSLGTGIFEQYF
>-|TRBV12-5|TRBJ2-2|-
TGTGCTAGTGGTTTGGTACTAACTTACACCGGGGAGCTGTTTTTT
CASGLVLTYTGELFF
>TRBD1|TRBV7-9|TRBJ2-7|-
TGTGCCAGCAGCGCGACCGGGACAGGGACCTCCTACGAGCAGTACTTC
CASSATGTGTSYEQYF
>TRBD1|TRBV27|TRBJ2-7|-
TGTGCCAGCAGTTTCGGACAGGGGGCCAATTCCCACGAGCAGTACTTC
CASSFGQGANSHEQYF
>-|TRBV5-1|TRBJ2-5|-
TGCGCCAGCAGCTCAGGTTCCTCGGAGACCCAGTACTTC
CASSSGSSETQYF
>-|TRBV7-9|TRBJ2-7|-
TGTGCCAGCAGCCCTCCGGCTAGCTCTGGAGTCGAGCAGTACTTC
CASSPPASSGVEQYF
>TRBD1|TRBV7-6|TRBJ1-6|-
TGTGCCAGCAGCCGGACAGGGGGCCGTGGGTCACCCCTCCACTTT
CASSRTGGRGSPLHF
>TRBD2|TRBV5-1|TRBJ2-1|-
TGCGCCAGCAGCTCGCGAACGGGACTAGTTCTCAATGAGCAGTTCTTC
CASSSRTGLVLNEQFF
>-|TRBV7-9|TRBJ2-3|-
TGTTCCAGCAGCCCTGGAGGGGTTACGCAGTATTTT
CSSSPGGVTQYF